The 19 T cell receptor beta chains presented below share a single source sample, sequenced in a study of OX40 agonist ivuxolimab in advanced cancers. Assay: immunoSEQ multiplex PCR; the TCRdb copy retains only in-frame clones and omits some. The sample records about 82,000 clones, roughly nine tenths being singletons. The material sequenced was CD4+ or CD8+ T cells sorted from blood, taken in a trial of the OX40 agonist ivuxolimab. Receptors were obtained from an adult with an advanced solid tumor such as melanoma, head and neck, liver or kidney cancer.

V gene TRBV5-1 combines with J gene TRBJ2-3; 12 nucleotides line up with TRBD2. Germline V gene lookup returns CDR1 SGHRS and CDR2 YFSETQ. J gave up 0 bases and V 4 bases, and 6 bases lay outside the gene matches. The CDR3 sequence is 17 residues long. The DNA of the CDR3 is TGCGCCAGCAGCCGTCGGACTAGCGGGGTGAGCACAGATACGCAGTATTTT. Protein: CASSRRTSGVSTDTQYF.

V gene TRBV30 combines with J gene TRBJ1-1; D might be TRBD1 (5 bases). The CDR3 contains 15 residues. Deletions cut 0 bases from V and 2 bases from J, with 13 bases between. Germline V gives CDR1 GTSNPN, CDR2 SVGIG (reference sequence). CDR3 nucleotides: TGTGCCTGGAGTGTAGGGGTCGGGGGAAACACTGAAGCTTTCTTT. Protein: CAWSVGVGGNTEAFF.

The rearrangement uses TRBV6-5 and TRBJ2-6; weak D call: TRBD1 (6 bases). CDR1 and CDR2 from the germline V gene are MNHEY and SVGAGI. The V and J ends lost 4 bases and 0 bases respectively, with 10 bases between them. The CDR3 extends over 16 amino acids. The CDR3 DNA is TGTGCCAGCAGTTCTCGACAGGCCTCTGGGGCCAACGTCCTGACTTTC. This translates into CASSSRQASGANVLTF.

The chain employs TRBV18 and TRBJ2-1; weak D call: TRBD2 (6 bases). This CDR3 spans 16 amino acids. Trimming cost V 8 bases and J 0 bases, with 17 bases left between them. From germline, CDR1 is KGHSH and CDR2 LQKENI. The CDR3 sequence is CASTLRAGRSYNEQFF. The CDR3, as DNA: TGTGCCAGCACGCTAAGGGCGGGGCGCTCCTACAATGAGCAGTTCTTC.

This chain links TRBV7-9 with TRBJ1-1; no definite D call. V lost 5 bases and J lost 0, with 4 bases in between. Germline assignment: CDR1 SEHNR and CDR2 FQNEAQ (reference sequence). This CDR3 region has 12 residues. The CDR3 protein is CASSGLNTEAFF. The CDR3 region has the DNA TGTGCCAGCAGCGGTCTGAACACTGAAGCTTTCTTT.

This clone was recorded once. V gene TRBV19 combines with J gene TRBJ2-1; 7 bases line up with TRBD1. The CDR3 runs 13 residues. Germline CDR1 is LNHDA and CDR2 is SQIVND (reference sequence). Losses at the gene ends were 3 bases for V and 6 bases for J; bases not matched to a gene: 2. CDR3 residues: CASSMGQINEQFF. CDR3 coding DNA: TGTGCCAGTAGTATGGGACAGATCAATGAGCAGTTCTTC. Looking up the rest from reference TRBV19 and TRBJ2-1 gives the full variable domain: DGGITQSPKYLFRKEGQNVTLSCEQNLNHDAMYWYRQDPGQGLRLIYYSQIVNDFQKGDIAEGYSVSREKKESFPLTVTSAQKNPTAFYLCASSMGQINEQFFGPGTRLTVL.

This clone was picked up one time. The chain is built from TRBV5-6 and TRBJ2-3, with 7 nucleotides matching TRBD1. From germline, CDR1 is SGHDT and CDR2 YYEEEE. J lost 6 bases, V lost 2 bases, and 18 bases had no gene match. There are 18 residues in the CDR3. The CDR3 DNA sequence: TGTGCCAGCAGCTTCCTTACAGGGGAGTTAAGCGGCGCCGATACGCAGTATTTT. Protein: CASSFLTGELSGADTQYF.

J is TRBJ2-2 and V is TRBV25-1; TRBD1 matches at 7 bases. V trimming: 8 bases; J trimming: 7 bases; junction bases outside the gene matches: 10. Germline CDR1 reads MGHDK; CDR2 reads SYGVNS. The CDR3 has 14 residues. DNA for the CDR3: TGTGCCAGCGGGGAACAGGGGAATGACGGGGAGCTGTTTTTT. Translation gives CASGEQGNDGELFF.

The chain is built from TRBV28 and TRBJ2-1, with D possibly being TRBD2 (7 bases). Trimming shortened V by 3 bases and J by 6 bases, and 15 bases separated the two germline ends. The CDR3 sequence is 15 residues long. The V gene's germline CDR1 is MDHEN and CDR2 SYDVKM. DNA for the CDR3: TGTGCCAGCAGTTTCGGTGAGGGGGGGCGCAATGAGCAGTTCTTC. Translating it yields CASSFGEGGRNEQFF.

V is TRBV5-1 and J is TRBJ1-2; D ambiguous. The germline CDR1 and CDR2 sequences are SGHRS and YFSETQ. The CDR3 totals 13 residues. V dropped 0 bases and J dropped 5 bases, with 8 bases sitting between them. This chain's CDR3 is CASSLAEIYGYTF. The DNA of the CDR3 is TGCGCCAGCAGCTTGGCGGAGATTTATGGCTACACCTTC.

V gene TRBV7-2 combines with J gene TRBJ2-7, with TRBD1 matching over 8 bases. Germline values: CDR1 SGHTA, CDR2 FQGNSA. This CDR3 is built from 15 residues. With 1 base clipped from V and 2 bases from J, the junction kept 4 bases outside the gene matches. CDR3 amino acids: CASSLGGQAAYEQYF. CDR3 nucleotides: TGTGCCAGCAGCTTAGGGGGACAGGCAGCCTACGAGCAGTACTTC.

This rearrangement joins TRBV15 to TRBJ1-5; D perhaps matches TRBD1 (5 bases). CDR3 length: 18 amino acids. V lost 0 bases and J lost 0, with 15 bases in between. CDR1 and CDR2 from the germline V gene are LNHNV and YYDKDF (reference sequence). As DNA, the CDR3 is TGTGCCACCAGCAGAGATGTCCGACAGCTCTATAGCAATCAGCCCCAGCATTTT. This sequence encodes CATSRDVRQLYSNQPQHF.

CDR3 DNA: TGTGCCACTGGGACAGGGGCCTATGGCTACACCTTC. Translated: CATGTGAYGYTF. V is TRBV19 and J is TRBJ1-2, with 10 bases identical to TRBD1. V gave up 10 bases and J gave up 4 bases; unmatched junction bases: 3. This CDR3 contains 12 residues. Germline lookup yields CDR1 LNHDA and CDR2 SQIVND (reference sequence). Based on the CDR3 plus reference TRBV19 and TRBJ1-2, the full variable domain is DGGITQSPKYLFRKEGQNVTLSCEQNLNHDAMYWYRQDPGQGLRLIYYSQIVNDFQKGDIAEGYSVSREKKESFPLTVTSAQKNPTAFYLCATGTGAYGYTFGSGTRLTVV.

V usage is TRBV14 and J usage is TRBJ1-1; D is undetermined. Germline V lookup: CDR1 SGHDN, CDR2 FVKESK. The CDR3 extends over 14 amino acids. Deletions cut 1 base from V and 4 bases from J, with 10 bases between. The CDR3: CASSQVGSSTEAFF. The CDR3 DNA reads TGTGCCAGCAGCCAAGTGGGCAGTAGCACTGAAGCTTTCTTT.

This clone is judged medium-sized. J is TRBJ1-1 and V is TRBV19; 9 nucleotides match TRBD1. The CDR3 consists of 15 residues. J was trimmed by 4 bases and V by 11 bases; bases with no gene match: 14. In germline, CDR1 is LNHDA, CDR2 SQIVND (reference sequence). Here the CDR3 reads CASKSTGTGSTEAFF. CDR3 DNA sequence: TGTGCCTCCAAATCGACGGGGACAGGGAGCACTGAAGCTTTCTTT.

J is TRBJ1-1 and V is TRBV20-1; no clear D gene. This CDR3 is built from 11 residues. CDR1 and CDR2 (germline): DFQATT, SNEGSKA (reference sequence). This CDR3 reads CSAAFNTEAFF. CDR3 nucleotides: TGCAGCGCTGCTTTTAACACTGAAGCTTTCTTT.

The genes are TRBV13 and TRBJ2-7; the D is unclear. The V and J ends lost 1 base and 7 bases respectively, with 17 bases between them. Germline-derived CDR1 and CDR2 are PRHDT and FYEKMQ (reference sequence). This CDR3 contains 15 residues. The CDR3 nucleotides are TGTGCCAGCAGCTTAGCGGGCAGCACCTCATGGGAGCAGTACTTC. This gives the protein CASSLAGSTSWEQYF.

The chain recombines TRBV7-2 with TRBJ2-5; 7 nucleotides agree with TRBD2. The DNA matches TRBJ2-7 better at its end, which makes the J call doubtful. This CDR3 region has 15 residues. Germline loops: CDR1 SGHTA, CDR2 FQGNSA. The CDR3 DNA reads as TGTGCCAGCAGCAAGGGACTACCGGGGCTCTACGAGCAGTACTTC. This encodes CASSKGLPGLYEQYF.

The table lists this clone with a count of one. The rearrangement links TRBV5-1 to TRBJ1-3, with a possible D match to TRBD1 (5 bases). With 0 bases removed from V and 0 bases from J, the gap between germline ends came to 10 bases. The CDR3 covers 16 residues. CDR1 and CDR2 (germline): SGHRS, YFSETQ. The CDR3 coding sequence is TGCGCCAGCAGCTTGGGCGGCGGGGGCTCTGGAAACACCATATATTTT. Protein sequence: CASSLGGGGSGNTIYF.